Each of the 7 T cell receptor beta chains below was sequenced from the same sample in a study of control samples from healthy donors and cancer patients. Sequenced by immunoSEQ multiplex PCR; TCRdb stores in-frame clones only, minus some. The repertoire includes about 140,000 clones, approximately 91% of them detected once, and around 10% sits in the top ten. Sequencing was carried out using blood. These receptors originate from a young woman in good health.

This rearrangement joins TRBV10-3 to TRBJ1-1, with a weak D call TRBD1 (5 bases). Germline loops: CDR1 ENHRY, CDR2 SYGVKD. V was trimmed by 1 base and J by 1 base, leaving 10 bases between them. The CDR3 has 15 residues. CDR3 loop: CAISELTASNTEAFF. DNA for the CDR3: TGTGCCATCAGTGAGTTGACAGCCTCGAACACTGAAGCTTTCTTT.

The rearrangement joins TRBV5-1 to TRBJ2-3; 10 bases match TRBD2. V dropped 4 bases and J dropped 6; count of bases not matched to a gene: 5. Germline V gene data show CDR1 as SGHRS and CDR2 as YFSETQ. This CDR3 region has 14 residues. CDR3 residues: CASSIPSGSDTQYF. DNA for the CDR3: TGCGCCAGCAGCATACCTAGCGGGAGTGATACGCAGTATTTT.

This sequence joins TRBV9 and TRBJ1-3; D unresolved. This CDR3 spans 15 amino acids. Trimming shortened V by 0 bases and J by 4 bases, and 11 bases separated the two germline ends. Per germline, CDR1 SGDLS and CDR2 YYNGEE. Written as DNA, the CDR3 is TGTGCCAGCAGCGTAGTCGGTGGGCTCGGAAACACCATATATTTT. Its translation is CASSVVGGLGNTIYF.

This clone was recorded only once. V usage is TRBV13 and J usage is TRBJ2-7, with 8 bases matching TRBD1. The CDR3 totals 14 residues. J gave up 2 bases and V 6 bases, and 6 bases lay outside the gene matches. Germline CDR1 is PRHDT and CDR2 is FYEKMQ (reference sequence). The CDR3 is CASSLGQDPYEQYF. Here the CDR3 DNA reads TGTGCCAGCAGTTTGGGACAGGACCCCTACGAGCAGTACTTC. The full variable domain, its missing parts supplied by reference TRBV13 and TRBJ2-7, is AAGVIQSPRHLIKEKRETATLKCYPIPRHDTVYWYQQGPGQDPQFLISFYEKMQSDKGSIPDRFSAQQFSDYHSELNMSSLELGDSALYFCASSLGQDPYEQYFGPGTRLTVT.

V and J are TRBV11-2 and TRBJ2-1; 11 bases align to TRBD2. CDR3 length: 16 residues. V lost 4 bases, J lost 12 bases, and 14 bases stayed unmatched. The germline V gene encodes CDR1 SGHAT and CDR2 FQNNGV. CDR3 residues: CASSYGLAGGPEAQFF. The CDR3 DNA sequence: TGTGCCAGCAGCTACGGGCTAGCGGGAGGACCGGAGGCGCAGTTCTTC.

This chain joins TRBV28 and TRBJ1-1, with 7 nucleotides matching TRBD1. The CDR3 is made up of 15 amino acids. V shed 3 bases, J shed 5 bases, and the junction held 9 bases outside the gene matches. Germline V CDR1 and CDR2: MDHEN, SYDVKM. CDR3 coding DNA: TGTGCCAGCAGTTTCGGTTTCCAGGGGGTAACTGAAGCTTTCTTT. This sequence encodes CASSFGFQGVTEAFF.

The V call is TRBV24-1, the J call TRBJ2-5, with D tentatively TRBD2 (5 bases). Between the trimmed V and J ends, which lost 9 bases and 4 bases, there was a span of 26 bases. The length of the CDR3 is 17 residues. Germline assignment: CDR1 KGHDR and CDR2 SFDVKD. The CDR3 spells CATVRTTSWGDRETQYF. The CDR3 bases are TGTGCCACCGTTAGAACAACCAGTTGGGGAGACCGAGAGACCCAGTACTTC.